A single sample is the source of the 22 T cell receptor beta chains below, sequenced in a study of blood T cell repertoires in COVID-19. The protocol was immunoSEQ multiplex PCR, while the TCRdb copy is restricted to in-frame clones and leaves out a portion. The table shows approximately 320,000 clones, with about 91% occurring only once. Sequences were obtained from PBMCs or T cells enriched from blood (not recorded which). The source of these receptors is a young woman who had recovered from COVID-19.

The J gene is TRBJ2-7, the V gene TRBV7-3; 9 bases align to TRBD2. V lost 4 bases and J lost 5; bases outside the gene matches: 9. This CDR3 is 15 amino acids long. Germline CDR1 is SGHTA and CDR2 is FQGTGA. CDR3 sequence (DNA): TGTGCCAGCAGCTCCTTACTAGCGGGTGGCAACGAGCAGTACTTC. The encoded protein is CASSSLLAGGNEQYF.

The gene calls are TRBV28 and TRBJ1-1; tentatively, D is TRBD1 (6 bases). V lost 6 bases and J lost 10, with 21 bases in between. The germline gives CDR1 MDHEN, CDR2 SYDVKM. The CDR3 length is 14 residues. CDR3 in DNA: TGTGCCAGCAGCGAACCGGGACAATGGGGCGGAGCTTTCTTT. Translation gives CASSEPGQWGGAFF.

The chain links TRBV4-3 to TRBJ1-1; D unclear. Germline CDR1 LGHNA, CDR2 YSLEER. CDR3 length equals 15 residues. Trimming cost V 0 bases and J 1 base, with 9 bases left between them. This CDR3 reads CASSQDGRSNTEAFF. The CDR3 coding sequence is TGCGCCAGCAGCCAAGATGGCAGATCGAACACTGAAGCTTTCTTT.

This clone was seen a few times. The V call is TRBV15, the J call TRBJ2-7; D call uncertain. The CDR3 loop spans 14 amino acids. V was clipped by 0 bases and J by 5 bases, with 11 bases between them. Germline V gene sequence: CDR1 LNHNV, CDR2 YYDKDF (reference sequence). The CDR3 DNA is TGTGCCACCAGCAGAGATTTGACAATCAACGAGCAGTACTTC. Protein: CATSRDLTINEQYF.

This chain connects TRBV27 to TRBJ1-2; 9 bases agree with TRBD1. The CDR3 loop spans 15 amino acids. Unmatched junction bases numbered 8, after V lost 5 bases and J lost 4 bases. Germline-derived CDR1 and CDR2 are MNHEY and SMNVEV (reference sequence). CDR3 sequence reads: CASSPRTGAGYGYTF. For the CDR3, the DNA is TGTGCCAGCAGTCCCAGGACAGGGGCTGGCTATGGCTACACCTTC.

This clone was seen only once. The chain has TRBV28 and TRBJ2-6; the match to TRBD1 covers 8 bases. CDR1 MDHEN and CDR2 SYDVKM come from the germline V gene. Trimming took 8 bases from V and 0 from J; bases not matched to a gene: 6. This CDR3 comprises 16 residues. Here the CDR3 DNA reads TGTGCCAGCTCGACAGGGGCTCTCTCTGGGGCCAACGTCCTGACTTTC. It encodes CASSTGALSGANVLTF.

This chain connects TRBV11-2 to TRBJ1-1, with 7 nucleotides matching TRBD1. Germline CDR1 SGHAT, CDR2 FQNNGV. The CDR3 runs to 13 residues. Germline trimming cut 4 bases from V and 3 bases from J; bases unmatched to any gene: 2. The CDR3 is CASSSDRDTEAFF. Written as DNA, the CDR3 is TGTGCCAGCAGCTCCGACAGGGACACTGAAGCTTTCTTT.

This clone was picked up one time. V and J are TRBV14 and TRBJ2-1; TRBD2 matches 9 bases. The CDR3 is 19 amino acids. Germline CDR1 and CDR2: SGHDN and FVKESK. V was clipped by 0 bases and J by 8 bases; unmatched bases: 17. CDR3 bases: TGTGCCAGCAGCCAAGAGCCCCCCGGGACTAGCTTAGAACGGCATGAGCAGTTCTTC. It is translated as CASSQEPPGTSLERHEQFF.

The chain carries TRBV6-5 and TRBJ2-1; 9 bases are a match to TRBD2. The CDR3 is 15 residues long. Germline CDR1 and CDR2: MNHEY and SVGAGI. V lost 6 bases to trimming and J lost 0 bases; unmatched junction nucleotides: 3. The CDR3 DNA reads TGTGCCAGCAGGAGCGGGAGGATCTCCTACAATGAGCAGTTCTTC. Amino acids: CASRSGRISYNEQFF.

Only one count was recorded for this clone. The V gene is TRBV4-1, the J gene TRBJ2-1; TRBD2 might be the D (6 bases). There are 19 residues in the CDR3. Germline CDR1 MGHRA, CDR2 YSYEKL. Trimming took off 2 bases at V and 3 bases at J, with 23 bases between the two ends. Here the CDR3 DNA reads TGCGCCAGCAGCCAATCCATCTCGGGGGTCCGAGGAGGCTACAATGAGCAGTTCTTC. The encoded protein is CASSQSISGVRGGYNEQFF.

The chain is built from TRBV28 and TRBJ1-1; TRBD1 matches 8 bases. Trimming took 4 bases from V and 8 from J; bases not matched to a gene: 9. The CDR3 totals 14 residues. Germline CDR1 MDHEN, CDR2 SYDVKM. The CDR3 sequence: CASSSWTGITEAFF. In DNA, the CDR3 is TGTGCCAGCAGTTCGTGGACAGGGATTACAGAAGCTTTCTTT.

The chain has TRBV7-2 and TRBJ1-2; 8 nucleotides agree with TRBD1. There are 18 residues in the CDR3. Germline-derived CDR1 and CDR2 are SGHTA and FQGNSA. J gave up 8 bases and V 8 bases, and 25 bases lay outside the gene matches. Written as DNA, the CDR3 is TGTGCCAGCGGCCTCGCCGGGTGGTCGAGGCAGGGGGCAGGGGGCTACACCTTC. Translating it yields CASGLAGWSRQGAGGYTF.

Concerning this clone itself: Other DNA sequences within the sample encode an identical CDR3. The chain carries TRBV5-4 and TRBJ2-1; 8 bases map to TRBD1. The CDR3 runs to 14 residues. Trimming removed 4 bases from V and 7 bases from J; junction bases left unmatched: 7. Germline V gene data show CDR1 as SGHNT and CDR2 as YYREEE (reference sequence). As DNA, the CDR3 is TGTGCCAGCAGCCTCGGACAGGGAAGGAATGAGCAGTTCTTC. This gives the protein CASSLGQGRNEQFF.

The chain joins TRBV12-3 or TRBV12-4 to TRBJ2-7; 7 bases match TRBD2. The CDR3 contains 12 residues. V was pared by 4 bases and J by 4 bases, with 1 base of the junction left unmatched. The CDR3 DNA is TGTGCCAGCAGTTGGGGGGGGTACGAGCAGTACTTC. This sequence encodes CASSWGGYEQYF.

This clone was seen a handful of times. The V gene is TRBV11-2, the J gene TRBJ1-4; D remains unclear. The CDR3 has 14 residues. The ends were cut back, 3 bases at V and 8 bases at J, with 13 bases in the middle. The germline gives CDR1 SGHAT, CDR2 FQNNGV. CDR3 loop: CASSFLREREKLFF. As DNA, the CDR3 is TGTGCCAGCAGCTTTTTACGGGAGAGGGAAAAACTGTTTTTT.

This chain joins TRBV19 and TRBJ2-7; TRBD2 matches at 10 bases. J lost 0 bases, V lost 6 bases, and 8 bases had no gene match. CDR3 size: 16 residues. In germline, CDR1 is LNHDA, CDR2 SQIVND (reference sequence). The CDR3 loop reads CASSNSGGTRSYEQYF. The CDR3 DNA reads as TGTGCCAGTAGCAATAGCGGGGGGACCCGCTCCTACGAGCAGTACTTC.

This clone was picked up a small number of times. The genes are TRBV5-1 and TRBJ2-2; TRBD1 matches at 8 bases. V lost 4 bases and J lost 0; bases outside the gene matches: 2. Germline assignment: CDR1 SGHRS and CDR2 YFSETQ. This CDR3 is 15 amino acids long. CDR3 DNA sequence: TGCGCCAGCAGCGGGGACAGGCCGAACACCGGGGAGCTGTTTTTT. Translated, it gives CASSGDRPNTGELFF. The full variable domain, completed using reference TRBV5-1 and TRBJ2-2, is KAGVTQTPRYLIKTRGQQVTLSCSPISGHRSVSWYQQTPGQGLQFLFEYFSETQRNKGNFPGRFSGRQFSNSRSEMNVSTLELGDSALYLCASSGDRPNTGELFFGEGSRLTVL.

The chain joins TRBV7-9 to TRBJ1-2; 8 nucleotides line up with TRBD1. The CDR3 has 15 amino acids. J gave up 7 bases and V 5 bases, and 12 bases lay outside the gene matches. Germline CDR1 reads SEHNR; CDR2 reads FQNEAQ (reference sequence). Written as DNA, the CDR3 is TGTGCCAGCAGCCCGCTAACCGGACAGGGCGGTGGCTACACCTTC. Translation: CASSPLTGQGGGYTF.

The chain couples TRBV4-2 to TRBJ2-3; perhaps TRBD2 as D (5 bases). Germline loops: CDR1 LGHNA, CDR2 YNFKEQ. The CDR3 is 15 residues long. V lost 1 base and J lost 6, with 14 bases in between. This CDR3 reads CASSQVLASGDTQYF. CDR3 nucleotide sequence: TGTGCCAGCAGCCAAGTTCTGGCATCGGGGGATACGCAGTATTTT.

This clone was recorded only once. The chain has TRBV9 and TRBJ2-1, with D possibly matching TRBD1 (6 bases). CDR3 length: 15 amino acids. In germline, CDR1 is SGDLS, CDR2 YYNGEE. Trimming pared 0 bases from V and 3 bases from J, leaving 10 bases between. The DNA of the CDR3 is TGTGCCAGCAGCGTAGAACAGGGTCTCTACAATGAGCAGTTCTTC. The encoded protein is CASSVEQGLYNEQFF.

This clone has just one count. This sequence joins TRBV11-3 and TRBJ2-2; 9 bases line up with TRBD2. V shed 1 base and J 6 bases; nucleotides not matched to a gene: 6. This CDR3 contains 16 residues. The germline V gene has CDR1 SGHNT and CDR2 YENEEA. The CDR3 protein is CASSLVRGGLSGELFF. CDR3 sequence (DNA): TGTGCCAGCAGCTTAGTGCGGGGGGGCCTTTCCGGGGAGCTGTTTTTT. The full variable domain, in which reference TRBV11-3 and TRBJ2-2 provide the parts outside the CDR3, is EAGVVQSPRYKIIEKKQPVAFWCNPISGHNTLYWYLQNLGQGPELLIRYENEEAVDDSQLPKDRFSAERLKGVDSTLKIQPAELGDSAVYLCASSLVRGGLSGELFFGEGSRLTVL.

J is TRBJ1-1 and V is TRBV2; a weak D match, TRBD1 (6 bases). V was shortened by 7 bases and J by 5 bases, with 23 bases between the two germline ends. The germline CDR1 and CDR2 sequences are SNHLY and FYNNEI. The CDR3 covers 16 residues. CDR3 DNA: TGTGCCAGCAACCTACAGGGACCCCATCAAGGGACTGAAGCTTTCTTT. Amino acids: CASNLQGPHQGTEAFF.